A single sample is the source of the 26 T cell receptor beta chains below, sequenced in a study of response to subunit inactivated influenza vaccine. Using its own MiXCR run on the RT-PCR reads, TCRdb lists one record per CDR3 protein. In the table there are hundreds of thousands of distinct CDR3 sequences, over 9% of which are singletons. This sample was also put to use in a study of T cells expressing NK-cell markers. That report notes: 5'RACE template switching with UMIs produced the TCR beta cDNA.

Sample: PBMCs from blood, taken on the day of vaccination. These TCRs come from a man in his fifties or sixties who received an inactivated influenza vaccine.

This clonotype was picked up a small number of times. This sequence joins TRBV12-3 or TRBV12-4 and TRBJ1-2; D not resolved. V dropped 11 bases and J dropped 7 bases, with 20 bases sitting between them. The CDR3 extends over 13 amino acids. CDR3 sequence (DNA): TGTGCCCAGCCCAGTGTGGATGCTCGTGGCTACACCTTC. Protein: CAQPSVDARGYTF.

This clonotype was observed a handful of times. V is TRBV4-3 and J is TRBJ2-1, with 7 bases identical to TRBD1. This CDR3 spans 15 amino acids. Looked up from germline, CDR1 is LGHNA and CDR2 is YSLEER. The V gene end was trimmed by 4 bases and the J gene end by 6 bases; junction bases not matched to a gene: 9. This CDR3 is CASSPFGQESNEQFF. The CDR3 DNA sequence: TGCGCCAGCAGCCCCTTCGGACAGGAGAGCAATGAGCAGTTCTTC.

This clonotype was counted only a few times. The V gene is TRBV20-1, the J gene TRBJ2-3; D may be TRBD1 or TRBD2 (5 bases each). Germline CDR1 reads DFQATT; CDR2 reads SNEGSKA (reference sequence). Trimming removed 5 bases at V and 1 base at J, with 10 bases between. The CDR3 spans 13 residues. As DNA, the CDR3 is TGCAGTGCTGAGGGGATGGGCACAGATACGCAGTATTTT. Amino acid sequence: CSAEGMGTDTQYF.

The rearrangement links TRBV11-2 to TRBJ2-2; D not resolved. V lost 5 bases and J lost 0, with 13 bases in between. Germline assignment: CDR1 SGHAT and CDR2 FQNNGV. This CDR3 spans 16 amino acids. CDR3 residues: CASSPTIRANTGELFF. CDR3 coding DNA: TGTGCCAGCAGCCCCACAATAAGGGCGAACACCGGGGAGCTGTTTTTT.

This clonotype was seen a handful of times. This chain links TRBV27 with TRBJ2-7; 7 bases align to TRBD1. The CDR3 length is 14 residues. Germline CDR1 is MNHEY and CDR2 is SMNVEV (reference sequence). V was pared by 8 bases and J by 6 bases, with 13 bases of the junction left unmatched. CDR3 in DNA: TGTGCCAGCGGACTGACAGGGATGGCGCCCGAGCAGTACTTC. Protein product: CASGLTGMAPEQYF.

This clonotype was picked up a small number of times. The chain combines TRBV6-2 or TRBV6-3 with TRBJ2-3; tentative D call: TRBD1 (6 bases). V was clipped by 6 bases and J by 5 bases, with 21 bases between them. This CDR3 has 16 amino acids. Germline V gives CDR1 MNHEY, CDR2 SVGEGT. The CDR3 DNA reads TGTGCCAGCAGGCCTCAGACAGGCGCGGTACGAGATACGCAGTATTTT. Its protein is CASRPQTGAVRDTQYF.

This clonotype was seen ten or more times. This chain links TRBV18 with TRBJ2-5; D not certain. The CDR3 totals 13 residues. CDR1 KGHSH and CDR2 LQKENI come from the germline V gene. V lost 0 bases to trimming and J lost 2 bases, with 4 bases between them. The CDR3 reads CASSPPGQETQYF. CDR3 coding DNA: TGTGCCAGCTCACCACCGGGACAAGAGACCCAGTACTTC. Variable domain in full (rest from reference TRBV18 and TRBJ2-5): NAGVMQNPRHLVRRRGQEARLRCSPMKGHSHVYWYRQLPEEGLKFMVYLQKENIIDESGMPKERFSAEFPKEGPSILRIQQVVRGDSAAYFCASSPPGQETQYFGPGTRLLVL.

This clonotype has only a few counts. This rearrangement joins TRBV3-1 to TRBJ2-3, with D perhaps matching TRBD2 (5 bases). CDR1 LGHDT and CDR2 YNNKEL come from the germline V gene (reference sequence). The CDR3 has 16 amino acids. Trimming pared 0 bases from V and 7 bases from J, leaving 17 bases between. CDR3 amino acids: CASSQDPSARGNTQYF. CDR3 sequence (DNA): TGTGCCAGCAGCCAAGATCCCTCTGCTCGGGGAAATACGCAGTATTTT.

The chain has TRBV5-1 and TRBJ2-5, with D unclear. This CDR3 region has 14 residues. V was clipped by 2 bases and J by 2 bases, with 10 bases between them. Germline lookup yields CDR1 SGHRS and CDR2 YFSETQ. The CDR3 loop reads CASSLPTIQETQYF. The DNA for the CDR3 is TGCGCCAGCAGCTTACCGACAATTCAAGAGACCCAGTACTTC.

This clonotype was found a few times. The rearrangement uses TRBV20-1 and TRBJ2-2, with a possible D match to TRBD2 (6 bases). The CDR3 runs to 13 residues. V was shortened by 3 bases and J by 5 bases, with 10 bases between the two germline ends. Germline CDR1 reads DFQATT; CDR2 reads SNEGSKA (reference sequence). CDR3 amino acids: CSASGSGTGELFF. The CDR3 nucleotides read TGCAGTGCTAGCGGGAGCGGTACCGGGGAGCTGTTTTTT.

The sample holds a few counts of this clonotype. The chain uses TRBV6-5 and TRBJ2-5; D is unresolved. Germline V gene sequence: CDR1 MNHEY, CDR2 SVGAGI. Trimming removed 0 bases from V and 1 base from J, with 6 bases in between. This CDR3 is built from 14 residues. CDR3 sequence reads: CASSYSSSQETQYF. The CDR3 DNA reads as TGTGCCAGCAGTTACTCGAGTAGCCAAGAGACCCAGTACTTC.

In this sample, this clonotype turned up many times. This chain joins TRBV20-1 and TRBJ2-1; 10 bases line up with TRBD2. Unmatched junction bases numbered 7, after V lost 0 bases and J lost 8 bases. Looked up from germline, CDR1 is DFQATT and CDR2 is SNEGSKA (reference sequence). CDR3 length: 15 residues. The chain's CDR3 is CSARERAGGGDEQFF. The CDR3 DNA follows: TGCAGTGCTAGAGAGCGAGCGGGAGGGGGCGATGAGCAGTTCTTC.

J is TRBJ2-5 and V is TRBV7-9; D remains ambiguous. V lost 1 base and J 6 bases, leaving 12 bases between the germline ends. The CDR3 has 14 amino acids. Looked up from germline, CDR1 is SEHNR and CDR2 is FQNEAQ (reference sequence). CDR3 sequence: CASSLDLGLQTQYF. The CDR3 DNA reads as TGTGCCAGCAGCTTAGATTTGGGTCTCCAGACCCAGTACTTC.

This clonotype was counted only a few times. The chain is built from TRBV6-1 and TRBJ2-3; TRBD2 agrees at 11 bases. Germline V gene lookup returns CDR1 MNHNS and CDR2 SASEGT. J gave up 10 bases and V 6 bases, and 12 bases lay outside the gene matches. The CDR3 loop spans 15 amino acids. The CDR3 is CASSSQGLADVAQYF. DNA of the CDR3: TGTGCCAGCAGCTCGCAGGGACTAGCGGACGTCGCGCAGTATTTT.

This clonotype occurred a few times. The genes are TRBV5-1 and TRBJ2-7; D is perhaps TRBD2 (5 bases). This CDR3 region has 14 residues. V gave up 2 bases and J gave up 3 bases, with 12 bases separating them. Germline lookup yields CDR1 SGHRS and CDR2 YFSETQ. The CDR3 nucleotides are TGCGCCAGCAGCTTTGGCGGGCCAGTCTACGAGCAGTACTTC. Its translation: CASSFGGPVYEQYF.

Only a few counts were recorded for this clonotype. V usage is TRBV5-1 and J usage is TRBJ1-2; D is perhaps TRBD1 (5 bases). This CDR3 spans 15 amino acids. Germline CDR1 SGHRS, CDR2 YFSETQ. The V and J ends lost 5 bases and 1 base respectively, with 15 bases between them. CDR3 DNA sequence: TGCGCCAGCAGTAGTGACAGCCCGTTTAACTATGGCTACACCTTC. Its protein product is CASSSDSPFNYGYTF.

This clonotype was detected only a few times. The chain has TRBV4-3 and TRBJ1-4; 7 nucleotides match TRBD1. The CDR3 loop spans 15 amino acids. Germline CDR1 reads LGHNA; CDR2 reads YSLEER. V lost 4 bases to trimming and J lost 6 bases; unmatched junction nucleotides: 8. The CDR3 DNA is TGCGCCAGCAGCCCTTGGGGGCAGGGGGATGAAAAACTGTTTTTT. Its translation: CASSPWGQGDEKLFF.

This clonotype was picked up a small number of times. The chain carries TRBV6-2 or TRBV6-3 and TRBJ2-3; 13 nucleotides agree with TRBD2. Germline loops: CDR1 MNHEY, CDR2 SVGEGT. Losses at the gene ends were 8 bases for V and 2 bases for J; bases not matched to a gene: 4. There are 15 residues in the CDR3. CDR3 in DNA: TGTGCCAGCCGACTAGCGGGAGGCACCACAGATACGCAGTATTTT. Its protein is CASRLAGGTTDTQYF.

V usage is TRBV29-1 and J usage is TRBJ2-7; D may be TRBD2 (5 bases). V lost 1 base and J lost 6, with 16 bases in between. This CDR3 region has 14 residues. Germline V gene lookup returns CDR1 SQVTM and CDR2 ANQGSEA. The CDR3 DNA reads as TGCAGCGTTGAAGGTCCAGACCGCACTAGCGAGCAGTACTTC. Its translation is CSVEGPDRTSEQYF.

This clonotype was detected many times. V and J are TRBV11-2 and TRBJ1-1; no clear D gene. Germline V gene data show CDR1 as SGHAT and CDR2 as FQNNGV. Trimming left V 11 bases short and J 1 base short, with 14 bases between. The CDR3 length is 13 residues. As DNA, the CDR3 is TGTGCCTCTACTGTGGGGTCGAACACTGAAGCTTTCTTT. The encoded protein is CASTVGSNTEAFF. Together with reference TRBV11-2 and TRBJ1-1, the CDR3 gives the full variable domain: EAGVAQSPRYKIIEKRQSVAFWCNPISGHATLYWYQQILGQGPKLLIQFQNNGVVDDSQLPKDRFSAERLKGVDSTLKIQPAKLEDSAVYLCASTVGSNTEAFFGQGTRLTVV.

The sample holds many counts of this clonotype. The chain carries TRBV10-3 and TRBJ2-1; D is ambiguous. Germline lookup yields CDR1 ENHRY and CDR2 SYGVKD. The length of the CDR3 is 13 residues. Trimming left V 2 bases short and J 4 bases short, with 6 bases between. The CDR3 DNA follows: TGTGCCATCAGTGAGGCGTTTTACAATGAGCAGTTCTTC. Its protein is CAISEAFYNEQFF.

There are many counts of this clonotype. The chain combines TRBV5-1 with TRBJ1-1; the D gene is possibly TRBD1 (5 bases). Germline V lookup: CDR1 SGHRS, CDR2 YFSETQ. The V end was cut by 4 bases, the J end by 4 bases, with 17 bases between. The CDR3 is 15 residues long. Written as DNA, the CDR3 is TGCGCCAGCAGCCAAGACGGGACGCGGGGCACTGAAGCTTTCTTT. Translated: CASSQDGTRGTEAFF.

This clonotype showed up just a few times. The rearrangement uses TRBV6-1 and TRBJ2-3; D unclear. Germline loops: CDR1 MNHNS, CDR2 SASEGT. V gave up 10 bases and J gave up 6 bases, with 23 bases separating them. CDR3 length equals 15 residues. This chain's CDR3 is CATRREIGDFDTQYF. CDR3 in DNA: TGTGCCACCCGACGAGAAATTGGGGATTTCGATACGCAGTATTTT.

This sequence joins TRBV11-2 and TRBJ2-5, with D perhaps matching TRBD1 or TRBD2 (5 bases each). Per germline, CDR1 SGHAT and CDR2 FQNNGV. This CDR3 is built from 16 residues. Trimming shortened V by 1 base and J by 3 bases, and 15 bases separated the two germline ends. The CDR3 DNA is TGTGCCAGCAGCTTAGGAGCGGTCAGGGTAAAAGAGACCCAGTACTTC. Protein: CASSLGAVRVKETQYF.

The V call is TRBV5-1, the J call TRBJ2-3; D is possibly TRBD1 or TRBD2 (6 bases each). The CDR3 sequence is 16 residues long. V was trimmed by 1 base and J by 3 bases, leaving 15 bases between them. Per the germline V gene, CDR1 is SGHRS and CDR2 is YFSETQ. The CDR3 region has the DNA TGCGCCAGCAGCTTGAGTGGGGGCGGGATGACAGATACGCAGTATTTT. It translates to CASSLSGGGMTDTQYF.

V is TRBV18 and J is TRBJ2-1; 11 nucleotides match TRBD2. The junction had 5 bases not matched to a gene; V was cut back by 3 bases and J by 1 base. The CDR3 contains 17 residues. CDR1 is KGHSH and CDR2 is LQKENI in the germline V gene. CDR3 coding DNA: TGTGCCAGCTCACCGCGACTAGCGGGGAGGTCCTACAATGAGCAGTTCTTC. It yields the protein CASSPRLAGRSYNEQFF.